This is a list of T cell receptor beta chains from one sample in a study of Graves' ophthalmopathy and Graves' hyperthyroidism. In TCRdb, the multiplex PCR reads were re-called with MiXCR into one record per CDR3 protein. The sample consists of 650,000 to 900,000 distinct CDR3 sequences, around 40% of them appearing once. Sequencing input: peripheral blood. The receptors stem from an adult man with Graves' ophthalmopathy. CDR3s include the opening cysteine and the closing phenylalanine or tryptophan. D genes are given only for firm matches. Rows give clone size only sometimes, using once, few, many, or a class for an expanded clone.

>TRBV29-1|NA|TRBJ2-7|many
TGCAGCGTCTCCGAGGGCTACGAGCAGTACTTC
CSVSEGYEQYF
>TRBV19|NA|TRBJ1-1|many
TGTGCCAGTAGTCAAGGACAGCTGAACACTGAAGCTTTCTTT
CASSQGQLNTEAFF
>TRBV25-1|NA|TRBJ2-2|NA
TGTGCCAGCAGTTTAAGGGTTAACGGCGGGGAGCTGTTTTTT
CASSLRVNGGELFF
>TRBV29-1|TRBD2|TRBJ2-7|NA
TGCAGCGTTCAAGTCCTCGGGGGGGCGAGTGAGCAGTACTTC
CSVQVLGGASEQYF
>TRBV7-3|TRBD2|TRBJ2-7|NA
TGTGCCAGCAGCTCTCTGGGACTAGCGGGAGGGAGCGAGCAGTACTTC
CASSSLGLAGGSEQYF
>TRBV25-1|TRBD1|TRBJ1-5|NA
TGTGCCTGCAGTGCTTCGGGACAGGGGGCGCGGGGCAATCAGCCCCAGCATTTT
CACSASGQGARGNQPQHF
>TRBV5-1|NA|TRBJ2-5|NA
TGCGCCAGCAGCGAGACCGCGGTAGAGACCCAGTACTTC
CASSETAVETQYF
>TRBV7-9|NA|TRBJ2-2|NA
TGTGCCAGCAGCTTAGGTGGGGATCACACCGGGGAGCTGTTTTTT
CASSLGGDHTGELFF
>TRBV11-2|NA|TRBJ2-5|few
TGTGCCAGCAGCTTGGGCGGGGCGATCCAAGAGACCCAGTACTTC
CASSLGGAIQETQYF
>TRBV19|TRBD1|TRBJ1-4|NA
TGTGCCAGTAGTATGGGTGGACAGGGAAGCGGAAAACTGTTTTTT
CASSMGGQGSGKLFF
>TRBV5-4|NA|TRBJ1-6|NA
TGTGCCAGCAGCTTCGAAACAGGGAAAGAAACCCTCCACTTT
CASSFETGKETLHF
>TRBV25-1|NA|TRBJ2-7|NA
TGTGCCAGCAGTTTAAGTCGTCCCGAGCAGTACTTC
CASSLSRPEQYF
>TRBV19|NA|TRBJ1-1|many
TGTGCCAGTAGTATAGACCGGACAGTTATGAACACTGAAGCTTTCTTT
CASSIDRTVMNTEAFF
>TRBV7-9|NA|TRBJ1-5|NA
TGTGCCAGCAGCTTAAGGGAGTATCAGCCCCAGCATTTT
CASSLREYQPQHF
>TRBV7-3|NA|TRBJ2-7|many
TGTGCCAGCAGCCCAAACCCGGGAGCCCCCTACGAGCAGTACTTC
CASSPNPGAPYEQYF
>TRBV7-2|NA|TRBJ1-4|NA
TGTGCCAGCAGCTTAGCGGGGACATATAGCGAAAAACTGTTTTTT
CASSLAGTYSEKLFF
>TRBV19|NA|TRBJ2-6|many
TGTGCCAGTAGTAGGGACATTATCTCTGGGGCCAACGTCCTGACTTTC
CASSRDIISGANVLTF
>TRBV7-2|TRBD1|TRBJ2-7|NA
TGTGCCAGCAGCCAAGAACGGCAGGGGGTCTACGAGCAGTACTTC
CASSQERQGVYEQYF
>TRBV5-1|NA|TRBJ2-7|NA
TGCGCCAGCAGCTTGAATACAGGGCCTACCCAATACGAGCAGTACTTC
CASSLNTGPTQYEQYF
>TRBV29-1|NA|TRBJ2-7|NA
TGCAGCAGTCTCGGGCAGGGCCCCTACGAGCAGTACTTC
CSSLGQGPYEQYF
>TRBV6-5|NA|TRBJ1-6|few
TGTGCCAGCAGTTCCGCGTCTTCACCCCTCCACTTT
CASSSASSPLHF
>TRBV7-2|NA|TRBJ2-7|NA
TGTGCCAGCAGCTTAGAGCAGGGGGGCTCCTACGAGCAGTACTTC
CASSLEQGGSYEQYF
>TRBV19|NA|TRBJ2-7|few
TGTGCCAGTTCCAGGCACTCAAGCTCCTACGAGCAGTACTTC
CASSRHSSSYEQYF
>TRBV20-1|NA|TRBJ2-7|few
TGCAGTGCTCATCGGACAGAAGCCAACGAGCAGTACTTC
CSAHRTEANEQYF
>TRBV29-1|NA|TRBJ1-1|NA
TGCAGCACGATGGGTGTGAACACTGAAGCTTTCTTT
CSTMGVNTEAFF
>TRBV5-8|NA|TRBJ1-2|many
TGTGCCAGCAGCTTGCGATTCAACTATGGCTACACCTTC
CASSLRFNYGYTF
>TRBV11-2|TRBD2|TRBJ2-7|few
TGTGCCAGCAGCTTAAGGGGTAGCGGGGGACTATACGAGCAGTACTTC
CASSLRGSGGLYEQYF
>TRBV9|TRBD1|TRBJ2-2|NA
TGTGCCAGCAGCACGGGACAGGTTAACACCGGGGAGCTGTTTTTT
CASSTGQVNTGELFF
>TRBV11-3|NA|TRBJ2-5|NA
TGTGCCAGCAGCTTAAGGAGGGGCGAATCGGAGACCCAGTACTTC
CASSLRRGESETQYF
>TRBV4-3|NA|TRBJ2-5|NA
TGCGCCAGCAGCCAAGAAAGTAGTACGCAGGGAATAGAGACCCAGTACTTC
CASSQESSTQGIETQYF
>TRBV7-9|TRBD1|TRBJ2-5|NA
TGTGCCAGCAGTCCTCGACAGGGGGTACAAGAGACCCAGTACTTC
CASSPRQGVQETQYF
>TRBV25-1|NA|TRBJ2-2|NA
TGTGCCAGCAGCTTAAGTCGGTTGGAGCTGTTTTTT
CASSLSRLELFF
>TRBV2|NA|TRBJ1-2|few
TGTGCCAGCTCCACTAGACAATTAACAAATGGCTACACCTTC
CASSTRQLTNGYTF
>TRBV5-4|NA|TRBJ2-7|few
TGTGCCAGCAGCGCGGGACGGGGAGCCTACGAGCAGTACTTC
CASSAGRGAYEQYF
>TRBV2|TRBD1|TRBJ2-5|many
TGTGCCAGCAGTGATTGGACAGGGATCGGAGAGACCCAGTACTTC
CASSDWTGIGETQYF
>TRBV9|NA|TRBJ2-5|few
TGTGCCAGCAGCTTAGCTCCAGAGAACCAAGAGACCCAGTACTTC
CASSLAPENQETQYF
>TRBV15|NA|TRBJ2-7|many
TGTGCCACCAGCAGAGATCAGGGGCTTGGGTACGAGCAGTACTTC
CATSRDQGLGYEQYF
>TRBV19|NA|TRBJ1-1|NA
TGTGCCAGTAGTATTAGACACGGAAACACTGAAGCTTTCTTT
CASSIRHGNTEAFF
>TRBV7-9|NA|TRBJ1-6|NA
TGTGCCAGCAGCCGGGGACATGGGGTTTTGTCCCTCCACTTT
CASSRGHGVLSLHF
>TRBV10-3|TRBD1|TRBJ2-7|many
TGTGCCATCACCGAAGGCCCTTCGGACAGGGGGTACGAGCAGTACTTC
CAITEGPSDRGYEQYF
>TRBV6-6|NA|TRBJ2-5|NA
TGTGCCAGCAGTTACTCAGGCACAGGGGAGACCCAGTACTTC
CASSYSGTGETQYF
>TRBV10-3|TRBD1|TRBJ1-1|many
TGTGCCATCAACCGGGACAGGGAGGTTGGAACTGAAGCTTTCTTT
CAINRDREVGTEAFF
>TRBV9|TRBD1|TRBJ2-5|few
TGTGCCAGCAGCGGAAGGGACAGACCCCAAGAGACCCAGTACTTC
CASSGRDRPQETQYF
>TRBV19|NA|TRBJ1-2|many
TGTGCCAGTAGTATCAACTCCGCTAACTATGGCTACACCTTC
CASSINSANYGYTF
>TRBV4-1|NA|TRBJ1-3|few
TGCGCCAGCAGCCGGGACGTTGACTCTGGAAACACCATATATTTT
CASSRDVDSGNTIYF
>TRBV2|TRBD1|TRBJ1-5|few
TGTGCCAGCAGGACAGGGAAAGATCAGCCCCAGCATTTT
CASRTGKDQPQHF
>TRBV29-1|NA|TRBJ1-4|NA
TGCAGCGTTAGTGGGGATGAAAAACTGTTTTTT
CSVSGDEKLFF
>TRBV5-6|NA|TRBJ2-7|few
TGTGCCAGCAGCTTGGCCCTCGGCCCAACCTACGAGCAGTACTTC
CASSLALGPTYEQYF
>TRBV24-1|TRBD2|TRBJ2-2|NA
TGTGCCAGCAGCCCGGGACTAGCGGGAGCAGGTGACACCGGGGAGCTGTTTTTT
CASSPGLAGAGDTGELFF
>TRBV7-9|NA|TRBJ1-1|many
TGTGCCAGCAGCTTAGTCCCCGACACTGAAGCTTTCTTT
CASSLVPDTEAFF
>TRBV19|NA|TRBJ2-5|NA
TGTGCCAGTAGTCTAGGTTATCGGCGACAAGGGACCCAGTACTTC
CASSLGYRRQGTQYF
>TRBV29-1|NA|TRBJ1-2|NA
TGCAGCGTTGAAGAAAACGGGGATGGCTACACCTTC
CSVEENGDGYTF
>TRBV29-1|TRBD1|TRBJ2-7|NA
TGCAGCGTTGCAGGGGGCTCCTACGAGCAGTACTTC
CSVAGGSYEQYF
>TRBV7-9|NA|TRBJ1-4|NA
NA
CASSRDRGQMKNCFF
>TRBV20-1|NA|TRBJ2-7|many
TGCAGTGCCTCGGAGACCCGACTAGCCTACGAGCAGTACTTC
CSASETRLAYEQYF
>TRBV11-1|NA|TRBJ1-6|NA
TGTGCCAGCAGCTTAGGCTCAGGGGTAGGATCGCCCCTCCACTTT
CASSLGSGVGSPLHF
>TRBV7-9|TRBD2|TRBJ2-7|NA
TGTGCCAGCAGCAATAGCGGGAGCTCCTACGAGCAGTACTTC
CASSNSGSSYEQYF